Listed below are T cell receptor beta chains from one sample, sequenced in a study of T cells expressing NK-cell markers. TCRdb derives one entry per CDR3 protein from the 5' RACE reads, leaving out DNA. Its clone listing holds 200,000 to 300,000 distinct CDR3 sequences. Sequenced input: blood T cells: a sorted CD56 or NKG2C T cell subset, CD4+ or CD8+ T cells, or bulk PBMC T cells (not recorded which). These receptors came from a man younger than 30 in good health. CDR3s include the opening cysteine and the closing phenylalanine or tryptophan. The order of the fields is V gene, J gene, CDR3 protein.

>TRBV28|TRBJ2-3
CASSPPGRVYDTQYF
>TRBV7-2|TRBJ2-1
CASSLQSSGARNEQFF
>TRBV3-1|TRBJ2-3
CASSQEHRGTQYF
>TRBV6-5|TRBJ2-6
CASSYSGGTSGANVLTF
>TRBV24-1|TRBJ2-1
CATSDESGIYNEQFF
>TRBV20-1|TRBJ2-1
CSASRVHSNEQFF
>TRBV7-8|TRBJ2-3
CASRSGRLAGTDTQYF
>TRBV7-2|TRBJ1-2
CASSLALGQVEGYTF
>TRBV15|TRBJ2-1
CATSRENNEYNEQFF
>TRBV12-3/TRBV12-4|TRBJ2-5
CASSPGRARVPYF
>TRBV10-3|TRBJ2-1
CAIGSSGRGNEQFF
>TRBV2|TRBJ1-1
CASTPSPGVTEAFF
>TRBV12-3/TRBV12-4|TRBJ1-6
CASSLRGPGNSPLHF
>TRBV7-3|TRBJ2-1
CASSLMGRDYNEQFF
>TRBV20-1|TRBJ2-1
CSATSIPGSYNEQFF
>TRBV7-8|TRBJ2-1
CASRPDRVGGNEQFF
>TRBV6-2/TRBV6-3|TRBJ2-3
CASSYSIGTPGSTDTQYF
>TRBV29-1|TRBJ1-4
CSVTTGGTNEKLFF
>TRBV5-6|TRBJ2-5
CASSLSPQEETQYF
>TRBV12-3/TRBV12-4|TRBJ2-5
CASSFGRAEETQYF
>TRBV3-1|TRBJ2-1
CASSQRSGEQFF
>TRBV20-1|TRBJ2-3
CSAPAPAQDTQYF
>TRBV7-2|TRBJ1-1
CASSLGGGQRNTEAFF
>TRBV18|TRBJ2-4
CASSPGGTGLNIQYF
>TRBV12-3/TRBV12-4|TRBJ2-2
CASALNRDGYAGELFF
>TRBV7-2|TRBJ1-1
CASSPHRVGIEAFF
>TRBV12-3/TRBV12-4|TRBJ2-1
CASSASTSGSSEQFF